This T cell receptor beta chain originates from a study of CD8 T cells in ankylosing spondylitis. Study results and limitations: For ankylosing spondylitis blood, a TCR beta motif of under ten highly homologous variants appeared characteristic.

Germline CDR1 reads SGHTA; CDR2 reads FQGNSA. The CDR3 is 14 residues long. V lost 1 base and J 1 base, leaving 8 bases between the germline ends. Libraries for TCR beta were made by quantitative 5'-RACE with molecular barcodes. TCRdb fed the 5' RACE reads into MiXCR, producing one record per CDR3 protein. This sample carries 450,000 to 550,000 distinct CDR3 sequences, 5.3% of them seen once, and the ten largest clones take roughly 3.5%. This clonotype was recorded at least ten times. Its matching antigen is unknown. The clonotype comes from a male donor with ankylosing spondylitis. The chain has TRBV7-2 and TRBJ2-7; D gene unclear. Material: blood, either unsorted or a sorted T cell fraction (not recorded which). The CDR3 is CASSLGMGSYEQYF. The CDR3 DNA follows: TGTGCCAGCAGCTTAGGGATGGGATCCTACGAGCAGTACTTC.